These 26 T cell receptor beta chains were all obtained from the same sample, sequenced in a study of blood T cell repertoires in COVID-19. Using immunoSEQ multiplex PCR, the repertoire was profiled, and TCRdb retains in-frame clones only, with some absent. This sample carries about 230,000 clones, about 84% of them seen once, and the ten largest clones take roughly 8%. The source material was peripheral blood. The receptor source for this set is a woman at least 80 years old with acute or convalescent COVID-19.

This clone was detected a few times. The rearrangement uses TRBV18 and TRBJ1-1; maybe TRBD1 (6 bases). V was cut by 5 bases and J by 1 base, with 8 bases left in between. CDR1 and CDR2 from the germline V gene are KGHSH and LQKENI. This CDR3 is built from 13 residues. CDR3 protein: CASSGQKNTEAFF. As DNA, the CDR3 is TGTGCCAGCTCAGGACAGAAGAACACTGAAGCTTTCTTT.

The gene calls are TRBV19 and TRBJ1-4; no reliable D call. This CDR3 has 13 residues. In germline, CDR1 is LNHDA, CDR2 SQIVND (reference sequence). V was shortened by 3 bases and J by 1 base, with 3 bases between the two germline ends. The CDR3 DNA follows: TGTGCCAGTAGTATCGGAACTAATGAAAAACTGTTTTTT. Translation gives CASSIGTNEKLFF.

V and J are TRBV28 and TRBJ1-1; tentatively, D is TRBD1 (6 bases). The CDR3 length is 14 residues. Germline V gene data show CDR1 as MDHEN and CDR2 as SYDVKM. Trimming removed 5 bases from V and 0 bases from J, with 10 bases in between. The CDR3 loop reads CASSQDSVNTEAFF. The CDR3, as DNA: TGTGCCAGCAGTCAGGACAGTGTGAACACTGAAGCTTTCTTT.

This rearrangement joins TRBV10-3 to TRBJ2-7; 8 bases are a match to TRBD1. With V trimmed by 4 bases and J by 2 bases, 10 bases remained unmatched. This CDR3 is built from 16 residues. Germline V lookup: CDR1 ENHRY, CDR2 SYGVKD. DNA for the CDR3: TGTGCCATCAGTGCCGCCGTAGGACAGGGTCCCTACGAGCAGTACTTC. This sequence encodes CAISAAVGQGPYEQYF.

The genes are TRBV6-5 and TRBJ2-7, with a weak D call TRBD1 (5 bases). CDR1 MNHEY and CDR2 SVGAGI come from the germline V gene. The CDR3 has 15 amino acids. Trimming cost V 8 bases and J 0 bases, with 17 bases left between them. The CDR3 nucleotides are TGTGCCAGCGGGCTGAGCCCGGACACCTCCTACGAGCAGTACTTC. Its translation: CASGLSPDTSYEQYF.

J is TRBJ2-7 and V is TRBV5-1; tentative D call: TRBD1 (6 bases). Trimming took 2 bases from V and 3 from J, leaving 9 bases between them. CDR3 length equals 13 residues. CDR1 and CDR2 (germline): SGHRS, YFSETQ. DNA of the CDR3: TGCGCCAGCAGCTTAACAGGGTACTACGAGCAGTACTTC. Translated: CASSLTGYYEQYF.

The CDR3 DNA reads as TGCGCCAGCAGACCGCAGGGATCGGGCACTGAAGCTTTCTTT. Its translation is CASRPQGSGTEAFF. The chain uses TRBV5-1 and TRBJ1-1; D is possibly TRBD1 (5 bases). The CDR3 contains 14 residues. Per germline, CDR1 SGHRS and CDR2 YFSETQ. Trimming removed 5 bases at V and 4 bases at J, with 15 bases between.

The chain combines TRBV18 with TRBJ1-1, with TRBD1 matching 7 bases. V dropped 4 bases and J dropped 0; count of bases not matched to a gene: 2. This CDR3 has 14 amino acids. Germline CDR1 reads KGHSH; CDR2 reads LQKENI. The CDR3 loop reads CASSQQGLNTEAFF. The CDR3 DNA sequence: TGTGCCAGCTCACAACAGGGGTTGAACACTGAAGCTTTCTTT. Looking up the rest from reference TRBV18 and TRBJ1-1 gives the full variable domain: NAGVMQNPRHLVRRRGQEARLRCSPMKGHSHVYWYRQLPEEGLKFMVYLQKENIIDESGMPKERFSAEFPKEGPSILRIQQVVRGDSAAYFCASSQQGLNTEAFFGQGTRLTVV.

This clone was recorded only once. The chain couples TRBV5-3 to TRBJ2-7, with D possibly matching TRBD1 (5 bases). TRBV5-3 is an ORF for which the function is uncertain. Trimming took off 4 bases at V and 2 bases at J, with 19 bases between the two ends. The CDR3 covers 16 residues. As DNA, the CDR3 is TGTGCCAGAAGCCCATGCCGGGCAGGGCTACCCTACGAGCAGTACTTC. Its translation is CARSPCRAGLPYEQYF.

The chain couples TRBV11-2 to TRBJ1-5; D remains ambiguous. Trimming shortened V by 3 bases and J by 5 bases, and 8 bases separated the two germline ends. Germline CDR1 reads SGHAT; CDR2 reads FQNNGV. The length of the CDR3 is 13 residues. CDR3 coding DNA: TGTGCCAGCAGCTTCTATACGGATCAGCCCCAGCATTTT. Protein: CASSFYTDQPQHF.

To note about this clone: This sample includes further DNA sequences coding for the same CDR3. The chain uses TRBV18 and TRBJ2-2; TRBD1 agrees at 11 bases. Looked up from germline, CDR1 is KGHSH and CDR2 is LQKENI. There are 16 residues in the CDR3. Losses at the gene ends were 2 bases for V and 2 bases for J; bases not matched to a gene: 1. This chain's CDR3 is CASSPGTGGNTGELFF. CDR3 coding DNA: TGTGCCAGCTCACCAGGGACAGGGGGAAACACCGGGGAGCTGTTTTTT.

The J gene is TRBJ2-2, the V gene TRBV27; no clear D. This CDR3 comprises 12 residues. In germline, CDR1 is MNHEY, CDR2 SMNVEV (reference sequence). The V end lost 6 bases, the J end lost 8 bases, and 10 bases lay between the germline ends. CDR3 protein: CASSWQKGELFF. In DNA form, the CDR3 reads TGTGCCAGCAGCTGGCAGAAGGGGGAGCTGTTTTTT.

CDR3 residues: CASSLSGWSNKNQETQYF. CDR3 nucleotide sequence: TGTGCCAGCAGTTTATCGGGCTGGTCAAACAAAAACCAAGAGACCCAGTACTTC. The chain links TRBV27 to TRBJ2-5; no clear D gene. This CDR3 region has 18 residues. The ends were cut back, 0 bases at V and 0 bases at J, with 17 bases in the middle. CDR1 MNHEY and CDR2 SMNVEV come from the germline V gene (reference sequence).

The rearrangement links TRBV4-2 to TRBJ2-1, with 11 nucleotides matching TRBD2. The germline V gene encodes CDR1 LGHNA and CDR2 YNFKEQ. CDR3 length equals 20 residues. Trimming removed 1 base from V and 0 bases from J; junction bases left unmatched: 11. CDR3 DNA sequence: TGTGCCAGCAGCCAAGTCGGACTAGCGGGTGCCCCGAGCTCCTACAATGAGCAGTTCTTC. This encodes CASSQVGLAGAPSSYNEQFF.

The chain is built from TRBV24-1 and TRBJ2-1; 11 positions match TRBD1. V shed 3 bases, J shed 9 bases, and the junction held 9 bases outside the gene matches. From germline, CDR1 is KGHDR and CDR2 SFDVKD. The CDR3 is made up of 16 amino acids. CDR3 protein: CATSDPPGQGDGEQFF. CDR3 nucleotides: TGTGCCACCAGTGATCCACCGGGACAGGGGGACGGTGAGCAGTTCTTC.

The genes are TRBV5-1 and TRBJ1-1; D is possibly TRBD1 (6 bases). CDR1 is SGHRS and CDR2 is YFSETQ in the germline V gene. The V gene lost 2 bases and the J gene lost 1 base, with 15 bases spanning the gap. The CDR3 sequence is 16 residues long. The CDR3 DNA reads as TGCGCCAGCAGCTTACAGGGTTCTTATGGGAACACTGAAGCTTTCTTT. Translating it yields CASSLQGSYGNTEAFF. Together with reference TRBV5-1 and TRBJ1-1, the CDR3 gives the full variable domain: KAGVTQTPRYLIKTRGQQVTLSCSPISGHRSVSWYQQTPGQGLQFLFEYFSETQRNKGNFPGRFSGRQFSNSRSEMNVSTLELGDSALYLCASSLQGSYGNTEAFFGQGTRLTVV.

The chain combines TRBV6-6 with TRBJ2-7, with 13 bases aligning to TRBD2. Germline CDR1 is MNHNY and CDR2 is SVGAGI (reference sequence). The J segment lost 0 bases and the V segment lost 5 bases, leaving 10 bases of the junction unmatched. This CDR3 has 18 residues. This CDR3 is CASSPGTSGTRSSYEQYF. The CDR3 DNA reads TGTGCCAGCAGTCCCGGGACTAGCGGGACAAGGAGCTCCTACGAGCAGTACTTC.

The gene calls are TRBV5-5 and TRBJ1-1; no firm D call. V lost 0 bases, J lost 0 bases, and 12 bases lay in between. Germline CDR1 reads SGHKS; CDR2 reads YYEKEE (reference sequence). This CDR3 has 16 residues. CDR3 in amino acids: CASSLEAPTVNTEAFF. CDR3 nucleotides: TGTGCCAGCAGCTTGGAAGCGCCCACTGTGAACACTGAAGCTTTCTTT.

The chain has TRBV7-2 and TRBJ1-5; D is unresolved. Germline values: CDR1 SGHTA, CDR2 FQGNSA. V lost 3 bases and J lost 5, with 11 bases in between. This CDR3 contains 14 residues. The CDR3 spells CASSFYGRDQPQHF. CDR3 DNA: TGTGCCAGCAGCTTCTACGGGAGGGATCAGCCCCAGCATTTT.

This rearrangement joins TRBV28 to TRBJ1-3, with unresolved D. Germline V CDR1 and CDR2: MDHEN, SYDVKM. The ends were cut back, 5 bases at V and 0 bases at J, with 11 bases in the middle. The CDR3 totals 15 residues. CDR3 coding DNA: TGTGCCAGCAGTCCCCCGGGGATCTCTGGAAACACCATATATTTT. This sequence encodes CASSPPGISGNTIYF.

The chain employs TRBV6-5 and TRBJ2-2; 9 positions agree with TRBD1. Germline values: CDR1 MNHEY, CDR2 SVGAGI. The CDR3 has 15 amino acids. V trimming: 6 bases; J trimming: 1 base; junction bases outside the gene matches: 3. The CDR3 DNA is TGTGCCAGCAGATGGGGACAGGGGAACACCGGGGAGCTGTTTTTT. Translating it yields CASRWGQGNTGELFF.

V is TRBV5-1 and J is TRBJ2-3; 15 bases map to TRBD2. Germline trimming cut 6 bases from V and 4 bases from J; bases unmatched to any gene: 6. The V gene's germline CDR1 is SGHRS and CDR2 YFSETQ. The CDR3 length is 16 residues. Here the CDR3 reads CASTRTSGGAADTQYF. For the CDR3, the DNA is TGCGCCAGCACAAGGACTAGCGGGGGGGCGGCAGATACGCAGTATTTT.

This clone was found a few times. CDR3 sequence: CASSRTPAAEPTGELFF. Here the CDR3 DNA reads TGTGCCAGCTCGCGCACCCCGGCGGCTGAACCCACCGGGGAGCTGTTTTTT. The V call is TRBV18, the J call TRBJ2-2, with D hard to call. Germline loops: CDR1 KGHSH, CDR2 LQKENI. Trimming pared 6 bases from V and 4 bases from J, leaving 21 bases between. This CDR3 spans 17 amino acids.

The chain joins TRBV28 to TRBJ2-3; no firm D call. The CDR3 length is 16 residues. Germline V gene sequence: CDR1 MDHEN, CDR2 SYDVKM. V was clipped by 7 bases and J by 0 bases, with 17 bases between them. CDR3 DNA: TGTGCCAGCATAGTGGCCCCTCACGGGAGCACAGATACGCAGTATTTT. Its protein product is CASIVAPHGSTDTQYF.

The rearrangement uses TRBV3-1 (or the pseudogene TRBV3-2) and TRBJ2-5, with 8 bases matching TRBD1. This CDR3 has 15 residues. With V trimmed by 0 bases and J by 5 bases, 5 bases remained unmatched. CDR1 and CDR2 from the germline V gene are LGHDT and YNNKEL (reference sequence). This chain's CDR3 is CASSQDRTGWETQYF. The CDR3 nucleotides are TGTGCCAGCAGCCAAGATAGGACAGGGTGGGAGACCCAGTACTTC.

The rearrangement uses TRBV27 and TRBJ2-3, with TRBD2 matching 15 bases. Germline CDR1 and CDR2: MNHEY and SMNVEV (reference sequence). This CDR3 is 15 amino acids long. With 5 bases clipped from V and 6 bases from J, the junction kept 3 bases outside the gene matches. The CDR3 DNA follows: TGTGCCAGCAGTCAGGGACTAGCGGGAGGTGATACGCAGTATTTT. As protein: CASSQGLAGGDTQYF.